The 2 T cell receptor beta chains given below trace back to one sample, sequenced in a study of control samples from healthy donors and cancer patients. Generated by immunoSEQ multiplex PCR, the TCRdb table keeps only in-frame clones and is missing some. The sample lists about 170,000 clones, roughly 93% seen once, with roughly 3.9% in the top ten. Sequenced: blood. The source is a woman in her sixties or seventies in good health.

The chain carries TRBV5-1 and TRBJ2-2, with a possible D match to TRBD2 (6 bases). The CDR3 runs to 15 residues. Trimming cost V 5 bases and J 2 bases, with 13 bases left between them. The germline V gene has CDR1 SGHRS and CDR2 YFSETQ. The CDR3 is CASRRELANTGELFF. CDR3 nucleotides: TGCGCCAGCAGGCGTGAACTAGCCAACACCGGGGAGCTGTTTTTT.

About this clone: One junction end disagrees with the germline gene, perhaps due to a read error. The chain employs TRBV5-8 and TRBJ2-7; D gene ambiguous. CDR1 is SGHTS and CDR2 is YDEGEE in the germline V gene. There are 11 residues in the CDR3. The CDR3 sequence is CASSFSCEQYF. The CDR3, as DNA: TGTGCCAGCAGCTTCTCCTGCGAGCAGTACTTC.